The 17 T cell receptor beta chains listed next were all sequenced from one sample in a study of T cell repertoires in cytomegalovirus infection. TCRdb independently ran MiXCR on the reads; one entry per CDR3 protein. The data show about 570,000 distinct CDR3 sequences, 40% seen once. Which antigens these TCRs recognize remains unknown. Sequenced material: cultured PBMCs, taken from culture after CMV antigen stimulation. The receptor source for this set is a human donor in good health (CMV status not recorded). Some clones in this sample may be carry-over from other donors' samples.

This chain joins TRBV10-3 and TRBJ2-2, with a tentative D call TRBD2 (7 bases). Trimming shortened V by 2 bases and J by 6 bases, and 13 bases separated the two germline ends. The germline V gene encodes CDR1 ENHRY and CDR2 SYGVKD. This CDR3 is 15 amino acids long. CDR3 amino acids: CAISEGRGGAGELFF. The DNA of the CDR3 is TGTGCCATCAGTGAGGGGCGAGGGGGGGCCGGGGAGCTGTTTTTT.

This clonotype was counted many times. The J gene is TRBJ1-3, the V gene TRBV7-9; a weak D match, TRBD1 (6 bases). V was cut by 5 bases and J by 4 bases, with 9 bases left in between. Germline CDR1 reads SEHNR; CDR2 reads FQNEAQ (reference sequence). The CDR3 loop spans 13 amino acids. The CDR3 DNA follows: TGTGCCAGCAGCCGGACAGCCGGAAACACCATATATTTT. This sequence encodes CASSRTAGNTIYF.

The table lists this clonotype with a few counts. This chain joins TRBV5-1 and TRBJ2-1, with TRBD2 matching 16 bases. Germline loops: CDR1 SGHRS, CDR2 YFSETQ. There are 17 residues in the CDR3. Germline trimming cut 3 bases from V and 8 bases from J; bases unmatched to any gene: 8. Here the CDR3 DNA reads TGCGCCAGCAGCTCGGGACTAGCGGGAGGGCCGAGGGATGAGCAGTTCTTC. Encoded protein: CASSSGLAGGPRDEQFF.

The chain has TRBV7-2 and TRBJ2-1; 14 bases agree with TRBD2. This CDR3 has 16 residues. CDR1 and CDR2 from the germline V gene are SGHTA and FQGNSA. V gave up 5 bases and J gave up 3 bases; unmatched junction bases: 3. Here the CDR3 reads CASSKTSGGVYNEQFF. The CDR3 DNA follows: TGTGCCAGCAGCAAGACTAGCGGGGGGGTCTACAATGAGCAGTTCTTC.

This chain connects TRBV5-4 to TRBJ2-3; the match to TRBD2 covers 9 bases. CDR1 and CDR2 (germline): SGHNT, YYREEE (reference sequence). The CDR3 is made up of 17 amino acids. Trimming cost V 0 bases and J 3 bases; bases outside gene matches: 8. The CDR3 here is CASSLVVSGSGTDTQYF. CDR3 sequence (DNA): TGTGCCAGCAGCTTGGTCGTTAGCGGGAGTGGTACAGATACGCAGTATTTT.

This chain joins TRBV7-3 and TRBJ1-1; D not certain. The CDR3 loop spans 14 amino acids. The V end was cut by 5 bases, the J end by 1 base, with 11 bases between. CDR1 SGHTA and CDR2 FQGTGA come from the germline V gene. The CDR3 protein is CASSPTAWNTEAFF. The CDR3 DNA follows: TGTGCCAGCAGCCCGACCGCCTGGAACACTGAAGCTTTCTTT. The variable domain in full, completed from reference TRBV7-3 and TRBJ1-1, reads GAGVSQTPSNKVTEKGKYVELRCDPISGHTALYWYRQSLGQGPEFLIYFQGTGAADDSGLPNDRFFAVRPEGSVSTLKIQRTERGDSAVYLCASSPTAWNTEAFFGQGTRLTVV.

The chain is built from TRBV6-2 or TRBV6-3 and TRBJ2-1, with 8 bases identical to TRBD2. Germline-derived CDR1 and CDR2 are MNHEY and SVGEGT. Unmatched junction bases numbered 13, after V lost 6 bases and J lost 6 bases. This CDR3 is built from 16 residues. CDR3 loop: CASSPRLTSGGNEQFF. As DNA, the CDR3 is TGTGCCAGCAGCCCCCGGTTAACTAGCGGAGGCAATGAGCAGTTCTTC.

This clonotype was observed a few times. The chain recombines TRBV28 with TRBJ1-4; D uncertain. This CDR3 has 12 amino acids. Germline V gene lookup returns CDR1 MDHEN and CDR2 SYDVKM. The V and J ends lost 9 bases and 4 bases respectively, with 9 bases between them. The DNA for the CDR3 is TGTGCCAGTCCTTTGGATAATGAAAAACTGTTTTTT. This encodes CASPLDNEKLFF. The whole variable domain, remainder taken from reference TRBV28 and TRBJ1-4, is DVKVTQSSRYLVKRTGEKVFLECVQDMDHENMFWYRQDPGLGLRLIYFSYDVKMKEKGDIPEGYSVSREKKERFSLILESASTNQTSMYLCASPLDNEKLFFGSGTQLSVL.

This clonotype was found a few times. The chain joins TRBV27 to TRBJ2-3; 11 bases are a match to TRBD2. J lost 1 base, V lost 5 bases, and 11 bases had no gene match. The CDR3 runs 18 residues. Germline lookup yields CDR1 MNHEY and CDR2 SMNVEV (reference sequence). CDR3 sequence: CASSVAGLAGLGTDTQYF. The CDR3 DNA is TGTGCCAGCAGTGTAGCAGGACTAGCGGGTTTAGGCACAGATACGCAGTATTTT.

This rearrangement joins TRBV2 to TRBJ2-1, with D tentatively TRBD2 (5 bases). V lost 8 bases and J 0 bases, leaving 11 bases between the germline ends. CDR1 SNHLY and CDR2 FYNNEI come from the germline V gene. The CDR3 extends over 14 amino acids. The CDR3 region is CASQELVSYNEQFF. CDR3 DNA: TGTGCCAGCCAGGAACTAGTCTCCTACAATGAGCAGTTCTTC.

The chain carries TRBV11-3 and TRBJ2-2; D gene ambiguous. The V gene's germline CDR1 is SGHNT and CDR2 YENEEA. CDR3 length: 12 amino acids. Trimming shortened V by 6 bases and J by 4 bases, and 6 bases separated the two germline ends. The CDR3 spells CASSQSTGELFF. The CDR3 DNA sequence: TGTGCCAGCAGTCAATCCACCGGGGAGCTGTTTTTT.

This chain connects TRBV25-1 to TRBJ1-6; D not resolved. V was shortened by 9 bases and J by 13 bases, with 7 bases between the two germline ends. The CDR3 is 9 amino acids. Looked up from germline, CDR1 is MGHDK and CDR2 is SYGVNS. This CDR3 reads CARCWPLHF. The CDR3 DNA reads TGTGCCAGATGCTGGCCCCTCCACTTT.

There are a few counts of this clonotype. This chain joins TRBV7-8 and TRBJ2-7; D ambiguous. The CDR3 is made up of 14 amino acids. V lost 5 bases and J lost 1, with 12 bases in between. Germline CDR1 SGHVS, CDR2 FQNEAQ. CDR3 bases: TGTGCCAGCAGCAAAACGGCAGGTTCCTACGAGCAGTACTTC. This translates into CASSKTAGSYEQYF.

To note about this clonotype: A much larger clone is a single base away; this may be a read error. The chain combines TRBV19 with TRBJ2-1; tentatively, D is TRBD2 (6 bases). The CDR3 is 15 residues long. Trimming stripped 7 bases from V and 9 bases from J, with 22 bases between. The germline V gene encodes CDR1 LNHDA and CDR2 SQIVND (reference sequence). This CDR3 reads CASIDGASERSEQFF. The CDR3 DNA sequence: TGTGCCAGTATCGATGGGGCTAGCGAGAGAAGTGAGCAGTTCTTC.

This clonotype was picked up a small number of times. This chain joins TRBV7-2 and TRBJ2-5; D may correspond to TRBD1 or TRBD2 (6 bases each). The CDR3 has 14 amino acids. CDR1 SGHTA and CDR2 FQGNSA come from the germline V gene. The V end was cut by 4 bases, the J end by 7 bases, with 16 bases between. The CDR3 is CASSSEWGRGTQYF. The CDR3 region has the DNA TGTGCCAGCAGCTCCGAATGGGGGCGGGGGACCCAGTACTTC.

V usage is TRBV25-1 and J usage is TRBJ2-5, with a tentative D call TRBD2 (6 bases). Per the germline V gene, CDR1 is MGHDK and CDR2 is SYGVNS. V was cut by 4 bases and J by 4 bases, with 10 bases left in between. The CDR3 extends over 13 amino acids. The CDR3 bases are TGTGCCAGCAGTGCAAGCGGGCTAGAGACCCAGTACTTC. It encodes CASSASGLETQYF. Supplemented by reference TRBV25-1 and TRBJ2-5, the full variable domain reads EADIYQTPRYLVIGTGKKITLECSQTMGHDKMYWYQQDPGMELHLIHYSYGVNSTEKGDLSSESTVSRIRTEHFPLTLESARPSHTSQYLCASSASGLETQYFGPGTRLLVL.

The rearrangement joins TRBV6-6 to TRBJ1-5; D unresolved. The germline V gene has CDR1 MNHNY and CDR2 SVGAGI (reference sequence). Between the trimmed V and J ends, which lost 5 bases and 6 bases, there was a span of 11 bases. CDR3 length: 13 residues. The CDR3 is CASSQTAAQPQHF. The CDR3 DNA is TGTGCCAGCAGTCAGACTGCGGCTCAGCCCCAGCATTTT.